The 22 T cell receptor beta chains listed next were all sequenced from one sample in a study of T cell repertoires in cytomegalovirus infection. A single record per CDR3 protein comes from TCRdb applying MiXCR to the reads. The table lists some 100,000 distinct CDR3 sequences, about a quarter of them singletons. Sequenced input: CD8+ T cells from PBMCs. These receptors were obtained from a human donor in good health (CMV status not recorded). Some clones in this sample may be carry-over from other donors' samples.

This clonotype turned up a few times. The rearrangement uses TRBV7-9 and TRBJ2-3; weak D call: TRBD2 (6 bases). The CDR3 extends over 15 amino acids. The V and J ends lost 5 bases and 0 bases respectively, with 12 bases between them. The germline CDR1 and CDR2 sequences are SEHNR and FQNEAQ (reference sequence). CDR3 loop: CASSETLASTDTQYF. The CDR3 DNA follows: TGTGCCAGCAGCGAGACACTAGCTAGCACAGATACGCAGTATTTT.

This clonotype was picked up a small number of times. The V gene is TRBV6-6, the J gene TRBJ2-2; D gene uncertain. Trimming cost V 6 bases and J 6 bases, with 11 bases left between them. The CDR3 is 13 residues long. Germline values: CDR1 MNHNY, CDR2 SVGAGI (reference sequence). Here the CDR3 reads CASSLPLSGELFF. The CDR3 nucleotides read TGTGCCAGCAGCCTTCCTTTATCCGGGGAGCTGTTTTTT.

This clonotype was seen a few times. J is TRBJ1-2 and V is TRBV18; D is unresolved. This CDR3 has 12 residues. CDR1 and CDR2 from the germline V gene are KGHSH and LQKENI. Deletions cut 3 bases from V and 2 bases from J, with 4 bases between. The CDR3 nucleotides are TGTGCCAGCTCACCGAGAAACTATGGCTACACCTTC. Translation: CASSPRNYGYTF.

The rearrangement uses TRBV15 and TRBJ1-1; the D is unclear. The germline V gene encodes CDR1 LNHNV and CDR2 YYDKDF (reference sequence). The CDR3 totals 13 residues. V gave up 5 bases and J gave up 6 bases, with 13 bases separating them. This CDR3 reads CATSAAGDPEAFF. CDR3 nucleotide sequence: TGTGCCACCAGCGCAGCAGGTGATCCTGAAGCTTTCTTT.

The chain carries TRBV2 and TRBJ2-3; 8 bases fit TRBD2. The germline CDR1 and CDR2 sequences are SNHLY and FYNNEI. J gave up 5 bases and V 9 bases, and 16 bases lay outside the gene matches. The CDR3 length is 16 residues. For the CDR3, the DNA is TGTGCCAGTATGGCTCGGGCAAGCGGGGGCCGAGATACGCAGTATTTT. This gives the protein CASMARASGGRDTQYF.

The rearrangement links TRBV29-1 to TRBJ2-3; 13 nucleotides agree with TRBD2. Germline lookup yields CDR1 SQVTM and CDR2 ANQGSEA. Trimming took 6 bases from V and 0 from J; bases not matched to a gene: 6. CDR3 length: 16 residues. This chain's CDR3 is CSVRTSGGASTDTQYF. Written as DNA, the CDR3 is TGCAGCGTACGGACTAGCGGGGGTGCTAGCACAGATACGCAGTATTTT.

This clonotype has just a few counts. This chain joins TRBV28 and TRBJ2-1; D gene ambiguous. The CDR3 is 16 amino acids. The V gene's germline CDR1 is MDHEN and CDR2 SYDVKM. Deletions cut 4 bases from V and 0 bases from J, with 13 bases between. CDR3 bases: TGTGCCAGCAGTTCCCTCTTAAGAGACTCCTACAATGAGCAGTTCTTC. Its protein is CASSSLLRDSYNEQFF. Combining the CDR3 with reference TRBV28 and TRBJ2-1 gives the whole variable domain DVKVTQSSRYLVKRTGEKVFLECVQDMDHENMFWYRQDPGLGLRLIYFSYDVKMKEKGDIPEGYSVSREKKERFSLILESASTNQTSMYLCASSSLLRDSYNEQFFGPGTRLTVL.

The CDR3 nucleotides are TGTGCCAGCAGTACAGGGAGGTATGGCTACACCTTC. It encodes CASSTGRYGYTF. This chain uses TRBV6-6 with TRBJ1-2; perhaps TRBD1 as D (6 bases). This CDR3 is built from 12 residues. Per germline, CDR1 MNHNY and CDR2 SVGAGI (reference sequence). V was shortened by 5 bases and J by 5 bases, with 9 bases between the two germline ends.

A few counts support this clonotype. V is TRBV11-2 and J is TRBJ2-7; 7 bases align to TRBD1. The J segment lost 1 base and the V segment lost 1 base, leaving 16 bases of the junction unmatched. The CDR3 is 19 residues long. CDR1 is SGHAT and CDR2 is FQNNGV in the germline V gene. The CDR3 is CASSLGPLTNRGKSYEQYF. The CDR3 DNA sequence: TGTGCCAGCAGCTTAGGCCCTTTGACTAACAGGGGAAAGTCCTACGAGCAGTACTTC. Using reference TRBV11-2 and TRBJ2-7 for the parts outside the CDR3, the full variable domain is EAGVAQSPRYKIIEKRQSVAFWCNPISGHATLYWYQQILGQGPKLLIQFQNNGVVDDSQLPKDRFSAERLKGVDSTLKIQPAKLEDSAVYLCASSLGPLTNRGKSYEQYFGPGTRLTVT.

A word on this clonotype: The junction departs from the called germline gene at one end, perhaps through a read error. The V and J genes are TRBV4-1 and TRBJ2-3; TRBD1 agrees at 9 bases. The CDR3 extends over 16 amino acids. The V gene's germline CDR1 is MGHRA and CDR2 YSYEKL. CDR3 residues: CASGRTGGISTDTQYF. Written as DNA, the CDR3 is TGTGCCAGCGGCCGAACAGGGGGCATCAGCACAGATACGCAGTATTTT.

This chain links TRBV5-1 with TRBJ2-1; a possible D gene is TRBD2 (6 bases). The CDR3 length is 15 residues. Germline CDR1 SGHRS, CDR2 YFSETQ. With 4 bases removed from V and 8 bases from J, the gap between germline ends came to 19 bases. DNA for the CDR3: TGCGCCAGCAGCCCCTTCATTGGGGGGTCCGATGAGCAGTTCTTC. Its protein product is CASSPFIGGSDEQFF. Filled out from reference TRBV5-1 and TRBJ2-1, the complete variable domain reads KAGVTQTPRYLIKTRGQQVTLSCSPISGHRSVSWYQQTPGQGLQFLFEYFSETQRNKGNFPGRFSGRQFSNSRSEMNVSTLELGDSALYLCASSPFIGGSDEQFFGPGTRLTVL.

With regard to this clonotype: Being one base from a much bigger clone, this may be a read error. The genes are TRBV7-9 and TRBJ2-3; D may be TRBD2 (6 bases). Trimming cost V 5 bases and J 2 bases, with 17 bases left between them. Germline-derived CDR1 and CDR2 are SEHNR and FQNEAQ (reference sequence). The CDR3 contains 16 residues. The CDR3 reads CASSITLRGNTDTQYF. The CDR3 DNA is TGTGCCAGCAGCATCACTCTTCGGGGGAACACAGATACGCAGTATTTT.

In this sample, this clonotype turned up many times. The chain is built from TRBV10-3 and TRBJ2-7, with 7 bases matching TRBD1. V lost 6 bases and J lost 7; bases outside the gene matches: 15. The length of the CDR3 is 15 residues. Germline CDR1 reads ENHRY; CDR2 reads SYGVKD. CDR3 bases: TGTGCCATCAGCGACGGGACAGATGCCCTCTGGGAGCAGTACTTC. Encoded protein: CAISDGTDALWEQYF.

The chain couples TRBV20-1 to TRBJ2-1; no clear D gene. The V gene's germline CDR1 is DFQATT and CDR2 SNEGSKA (reference sequence). The CDR3 runs 12 residues. Trimming took off 3 bases at V and 0 bases at J, with 3 bases between the two ends. CDR3 coding DNA: TGCAGTGCTAGTGGCTCCTACAATGAGCAGTTCTTC. It codes for CSASGSYNEQFF.

The genes are TRBV7-3 and TRBJ2-3; 10 bases are shared with TRBD2. With V trimmed by 1 base and J by 1 base, 5 bases remained unmatched. The germline V gene has CDR1 SGHTA and CDR2 FQGTGA. The CDR3 extends over 17 amino acids. The CDR3 sequence: CASSLIAGTSGTDTQYF. The CDR3 DNA reads TGTGCCAGCAGCTTAATAGCTGGGACTAGCGGCACAGATACGCAGTATTTT.

This clonotype turned up a few times. The chain joins TRBV7-9 to TRBJ1-4; D call uncertain. Trimming removed 5 bases at V and 4 bases at J, with 5 bases between. This CDR3 has 12 amino acids. The V gene's germline CDR1 is SEHNR and CDR2 FQNEAQ (reference sequence). The chain's CDR3 is CASSLSNEKLFF. CDR3 DNA sequence: TGTGCCAGCAGCCTAAGTAATGAAAAACTGTTTTTT.

At least ten counts were recorded for this clonotype. The chain recombines TRBV7-9 with TRBJ1-6; 11 bases align to TRBD1. The trim removed 6 bases at V and 6 bases at J, leaving 4 bases unmatched. CDR1 and CDR2 (germline): SEHNR, FQNEAQ (reference sequence). The CDR3 is 15 amino acids. The CDR3 reads CASRPGTGGNSPLHF. The CDR3 DNA is TGTGCCAGCAGACCGGGGACAGGGGGTAATTCACCCCTCCACTTT.

This clonotype is classed as large. V is TRBV7-9 and J is TRBJ2-2; possible D gene TRBD1, 5 bases. CDR3 length: 13 residues. V was trimmed by 7 bases and J by 4 bases, leaving 10 bases between them. Germline CDR1 reads SEHNR; CDR2 reads FQNEAQ (reference sequence). CDR3 sequence: CASNPTVTGELFF. The CDR3 region has the DNA TGTGCCAGCAACCCGACAGTCACCGGGGAGCTGTTTTTT.

At least ten counts were recorded for this clonotype. This chain links TRBV7-6 with TRBJ2-7; the match to TRBD2 covers 10 bases. Germline V gene sequence: CDR1 SGHVS, CDR2 FNYEAQ. V gave up 6 bases and J gave up 4 bases; unmatched junction bases: 9. This CDR3 is 15 amino acids long. The CDR3, as DNA: TGTGCCAGCAGTCGAGGACTAGCGGAAACTTACGAGCAGTACTTC. This encodes CASSRGLAETYEQYF.

Details on this clonotype: Mismatch with germline at one junction end may stem from a read error. The V call is TRBV5-4, the J call TRBJ2-1; no clear D. The CDR3 loop spans 18 amino acids. CDR1 is SGHNT and CDR2 is YYREEE in the germline V gene (reference sequence). CDR3 loop: CARSLDWGPLSSYNEHFF. The CDR3 bases are TGTGCCAGAAGCTTGGATTGGGGTCCCCTAAGCTCCTACAATGAGCATTTCTTC.

This chain uses TRBV20-1 with TRBJ2-3, with TRBD2 as a possible D gene (5 bases). The CDR3 has 16 amino acids. V was clipped by 0 bases and J by 1 base, with 14 bases between them. The germline CDR1 and CDR2 sequences are DFQATT and SNEGSKA (reference sequence). CDR3 bases: TGCAGTGCTAGAGATTTAAGCTCAGCGGGCACAGATACGCAGTATTTT. Its translation: CSARDLSSAGTDTQYF.

The table lists this clonotype with a few counts. As DNA, the CDR3 is TGTGCCAGCAGTTCCATCGTGACAGGGGGCGACGAGCAGTACTTC. Translating it yields CASSSIVTGGDEQYF. This chain links TRBV28 with TRBJ2-7, with 10 bases fitting TRBD1. Losses at the gene ends were 4 bases for V and 5 bases for J; bases not matched to a gene: 8. Germline values: CDR1 MDHEN, CDR2 SYDVKM. The CDR3 spans 15 residues. Based on the CDR3 plus reference TRBV28 and TRBJ2-7, the full variable domain is DVKVTQSSRYLVKRTGEKVFLECVQDMDHENMFWYRQDPGLGLRLIYFSYDVKMKEKGDIPEGYSVSREKKERFSLILESASTNQTSMYLCASSSIVTGGDEQYFGPGTRLTVT.